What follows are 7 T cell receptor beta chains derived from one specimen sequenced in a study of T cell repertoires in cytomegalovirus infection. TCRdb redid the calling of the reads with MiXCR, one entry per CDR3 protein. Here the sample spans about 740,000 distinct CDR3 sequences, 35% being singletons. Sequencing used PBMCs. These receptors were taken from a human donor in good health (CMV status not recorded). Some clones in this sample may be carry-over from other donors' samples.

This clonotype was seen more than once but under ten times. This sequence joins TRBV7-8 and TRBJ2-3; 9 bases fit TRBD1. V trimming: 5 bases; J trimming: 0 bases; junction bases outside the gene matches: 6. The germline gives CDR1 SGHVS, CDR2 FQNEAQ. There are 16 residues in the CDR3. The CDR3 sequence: CASSAPGQGSTDTQYF. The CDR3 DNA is TGTGCCAGCAGCGCACCGGGACAGGGAAGCACAGATACGCAGTATTTT.

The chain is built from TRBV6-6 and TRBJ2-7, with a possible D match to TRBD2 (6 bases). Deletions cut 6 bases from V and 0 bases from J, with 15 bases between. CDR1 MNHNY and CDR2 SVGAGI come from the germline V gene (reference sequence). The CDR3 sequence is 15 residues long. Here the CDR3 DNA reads TGTGCCAGCAGCCCTTTGGACGGGAGCTCCTACGAGCAGTACTTC. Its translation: CASSPLDGSSYEQYF.

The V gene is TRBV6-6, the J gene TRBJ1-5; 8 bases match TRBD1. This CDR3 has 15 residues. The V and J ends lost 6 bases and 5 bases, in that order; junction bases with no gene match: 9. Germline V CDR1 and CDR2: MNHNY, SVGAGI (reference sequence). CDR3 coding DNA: TGTGCCAGCAGCCGAGACCAGGGGGCAGATCAGCCCCAGCATTTT. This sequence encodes CASSRDQGADQPQHF.

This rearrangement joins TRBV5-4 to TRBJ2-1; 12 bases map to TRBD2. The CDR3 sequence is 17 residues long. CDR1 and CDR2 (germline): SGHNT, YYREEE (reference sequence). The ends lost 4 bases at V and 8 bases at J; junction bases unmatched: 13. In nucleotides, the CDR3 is TGTGCCAGCAGCCCCCTGTTGACTAGCGGGAGAATAGATGAGCAGTTCTTC. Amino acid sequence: CASSPLLTSGRIDEQFF.

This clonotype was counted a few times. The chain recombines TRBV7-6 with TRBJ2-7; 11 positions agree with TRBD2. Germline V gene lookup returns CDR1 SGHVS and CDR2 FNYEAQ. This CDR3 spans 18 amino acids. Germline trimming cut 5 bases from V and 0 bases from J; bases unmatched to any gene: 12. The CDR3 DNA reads TGTGCCAGCAGCCCCACCGGGACTAGCGGAAAAAGCTCCTACGAGCAGTACTTC. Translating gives CASSPTGTSGKSSYEQYF.

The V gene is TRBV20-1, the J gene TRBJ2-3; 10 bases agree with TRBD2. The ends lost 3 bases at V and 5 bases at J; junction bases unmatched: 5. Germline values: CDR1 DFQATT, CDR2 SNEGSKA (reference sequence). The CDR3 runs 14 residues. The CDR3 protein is CSASPSGSRDTQYF. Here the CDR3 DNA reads TGCAGTGCTAGCCCTAGCGGGAGTAGAGATACGCAGTATTTT.

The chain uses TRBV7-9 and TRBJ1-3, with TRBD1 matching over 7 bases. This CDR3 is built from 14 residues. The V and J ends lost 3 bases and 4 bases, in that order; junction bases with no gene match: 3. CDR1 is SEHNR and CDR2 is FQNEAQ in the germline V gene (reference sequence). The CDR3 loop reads CASSFTGVGNTIYF. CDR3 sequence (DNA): TGTGCCAGCAGCTTTACAGGGGTCGGAAACACCATATATTTT.